This T cell receptor beta chain was captured by sequencing in a study of human thymus T cells (dated by TCRdb to 2019 to 2021). A note on the overall study: The study characterized TCR alpha and beta repertoires from seven to nine infant thymus samples and a few related peripheral blood samples. The infant donors were roughly 6 to 244 days old, and the cohort included over five males and a couple of females. Study-wide conclusions, independent of this receptor: On average, approximately 790,000 unique TCRB clonotypes were obtained from thymus samples, compared with some 84,000 from blood samples. Highly overlapping thymic TCR repertoires among unrelated individuals were reported in the related research. V and J gene segment usage appeared biased in both thymic and peripheral blood repertoires.

Thymus tissue was collected as surgical resects that were removed during corrective cardiac surgery. Immunologically healthy infants undergoing open corrective cardiac surgery for congenital heart defects in Finland were used as donors. Thymocytes were mechanically released from the tissue and were stored as pellets of roughly 9-30 million cells at -70 degrees C. A QIAsymphony instrument was used to extract genomic DNA from the frozen cell pellets. The immunoSEQ multiplex PCR assay was used to amplify the TCRB and TCRAD loci from a standardized amount of quality-controlled genomic DNA. The V(D)J region was spanned by amplicons of a length sufficient to cover the CDR3 and to identify V and J genes. The commercial immunoSEQ service was used to sequence amplicons on an Illumina platform. The paper's processing steps were these. Primer bias and sequencing errors were corrected using previously described methods, and TCRAD and TCRB definitions followed the IMGT database. immunoSEQ Analyzer 3.0 and VDJTools were used for repertoire analysis, which covered basic statistics, V/J segment usage, diversity estimates, rarefaction and pairwise overlap. Diversity was estimated using the Chao1, ChaoE, Efron-Thisted, Shannon and inverse Simpson indices, and was also estimated on datasets down-sampled to the size of the smallest sample. Repertoire overlap was assessed by strict matching of CDR3 nucleotide sequence, V gene and J gene, and clustering was done by Jaccard-based multidimensional scaling. The table comes from immuneACCESS by way of TCRdb, which keeps in-frame sequences with V and J called. Part of the clones is missing from these tables; in studies checked, under half for an unresolved V gene and the rest for unknown reasons. The V and J calls and the clone size are those of that table, but D and trimming were determined from the DNA. The table for this sample lists some 130,000 clones; 90% to 95% of them were counted only once. The top ten constitute less than 0.03% of the sample.

The CDR3 covers 15 residues, taking in both the cysteine and the phenylalanine. Just the 45-base CDR3 DNA is kept, in frame starting at base 1. From a lookup of the germline V gene, CDR1 and CDR2 are MGHRA and YSYEKL. V is clipped by 0 bases and J by 0 bases, and the sequence between their germline boundaries is 8 bases long. About this clone: What antigen it recognizes has not been identified. Base quality data are lacking; no much larger clone is found one base away.

Sequencing was done on a sample of thymus tissue. This TCR derives from a boy in the first two years of life with a congenital heart defect but otherwise immunologically healthy. This receptor chain uses TRBV4-1 and TRBJ1-2, with the D gene too uncertain to name. The sequenced DNA: TGCGCCAGCAGCCAAGATCGGAGCGCTAACTATGGCTACACCTTC. Its protein product is CASSQDRSANYGYTF.